The text below deals with one T cell receptor beta chain. Its antigen is undetermined. These data belong to a study of cytomegalovirus exposure and HLA in healthy donors. Study-level information: Among the roughly 400 genotyped donors, approximately 81% were placed in the Caucasian-associated ancestry cluster. Overall study findings and caveats: The listing of roughly 160 TCR beta chains classed them as cytomegalovirus-associated. HLA-A and HLA-B allele assignments for most subjects were reportedly predicted accurately using TCR beta sequences.

As for the donors, each was a healthy bone marrow donor. CDR3 length: 15 amino acids. Per germline, CDR1 MNHEY and CDR2 SVGAGI. The ends were cut back, 4 bases at V and 4 bases at J, with 15 bases in the middle. The PCR had 60 Vbeta and 13 Jbeta primers. The protocol was immunoSEQ multiplex PCR, while the TCRdb copy is restricted to in-frame clones and leaves out a portion. The record lists 60,000 to 70,000 clones, of which the ten most abundant hold roughly 4.8%. What was sequenced was PBMCs. This sequence originates from a man aged 25 to 40 in good health and CMV-seropositive. The genes are TRBV6-5 and TRBJ2-3; D is possibly TRBD2 (7 bases). As DNA, the CDR3 is TGTGCCAGCAGTTTGACTAGGGGGGGGCCAGATACGCAGTATTTT. This translates into CASSLTRGGPDTQYF.